The 20 T cell receptor beta chains listed next were all sequenced from one sample in a study of shared T cell receptors in the human thymus. Repertoires were generated with immunoSEQ multiplex PCR, while TCRdb's copy carries only in-frame clones and drops some. This table has hundreds of thousands of clones, roughly 86% appearing once. The sample was also linked to a second study, of human thymus T cells.

Sequenced material: thymocytes. The source of these receptors is a boy under three years old with a congenital heart defect.

The chain combines TRBV29-1 with TRBJ1-2; 7 bases are shared with TRBD1. Germline V gives CDR1 SQVTM, CDR2 ANQGSEA. After removal of 5 bases from V and 0 bases from J, the junction contained 6 bases not matched to a gene. This CDR3 has 14 residues. This CDR3 reads CSVYRDSSNYGYTF. CDR3 in DNA: TGCAGCGTTTACCGGGACAGTTCTAACTATGGCTACACCTTC.

J is TRBJ2-4 and V is TRBV21-1; the table calls TRBD2, which could not be checked here. TRBV21-1 is given as a pseudogene. The CDR3 contains 17 residues. CDR3 sequence: CASSKWGLPLAKNIQYF. In nucleotides, the CDR3 is TGTGCCAGCAGCAAATGGGGACTACCGCTAGCCAAAAACATTCAGTACTTC.

The chain recombines TRBV29-1 with TRBJ2-3; tentative D call: TRBD2 (6 bases). The germline V gene encodes CDR1 SQVTM and CDR2 ANQGSEA. This CDR3 region has 11 residues. V lost 7 bases, J lost 1 base, and 6 bases lay in between. CDR3 DNA: TGCAGCGGGGGGGGCACAGATACGCAGTATTTT. It translates to CSGGGTDTQYF.

The chain joins TRBV11-2 to TRBJ2-7; D perhaps matches TRBD2 (6 bases). Germline CDR1 and CDR2: SGHAT and FQNNGV. V was shortened by 6 bases and J by 0 bases, with 15 bases between the two germline ends. The CDR3 is 15 residues long. CDR3 amino acids: CASSFRPGLSYEQYF. CDR3 bases: TGTGCCAGCAGTTTTAGACCGGGACTCTCCTACGAGCAGTACTTC.

V usage is TRBV6-4 and J usage is TRBJ2-2; D possibly corresponds to TRBD2 (6 bases). Germline CDR1 is MRHNA and CDR2 is SNTAGT. Trimming left V 0 bases short and J 7 bases short, with 9 bases between. The CDR3 length is 14 residues. The CDR3 loop reads CASSDSIGGGELFF. The CDR3 DNA sequence: TGTGCCAGCAGTGACTCGATCGGGGGCGGGGAGCTGTTTTTT.

This chain uses TRBV4-1 with TRBJ2-5; D may be TRBD2 (5 bases). V was pared by 0 bases and J by 1 base, with 18 bases between. The CDR3 consists of 18 residues. Per germline, CDR1 MGHRA and CDR2 YSYEKL. CDR3 sequence reads: CASSQDYSVFSGQETQYF. The CDR3 bases are TGCGCCAGCAGCCAAGATTACAGTGTATTCAGCGGCCAAGAGACCCAGTACTTC.

This clone was recorded a few times. The V gene is TRBV15, the J gene TRBJ2-3; 7 nucleotides match TRBD2. This CDR3 contains 17 residues. J lost 1 base, V lost 7 bases, and 14 bases had no gene match. Germline V gene data show CDR1 as LNHNV and CDR2 as YYDKDF (reference sequence). CDR3 region: CATNQRSGGGGTDTQYF. CDR3 nucleotide sequence: TGTGCCACCAACCAGAGGTCAGGTGGGGGGGGCACAGATACGCAGTATTTT. Drawing the rest from reference TRBV15 and TRBJ2-3, the complete variable domain is DAMVIQNPRYQVTQFGKPVTLSCSQTLNHNVMYWYQQKSSQAPKLLFHYYDKDFNNEADTPDNFQSRRPNTSFCFLDIRSPGLGDTAMYLCATNQRSGGGGTDTQYFGPGTRLTVL.

This sequence joins TRBV7-9 and TRBJ2-5; the match to TRBD2 covers 10 bases. In germline, CDR1 is SEHNR, CDR2 FQNEAQ (reference sequence). CDR3 length equals 16 residues. V shed 4 bases, J shed 4 bases, and the junction held 9 bases outside the gene matches. In DNA, the CDR3 is TGTGCCAGCAGCTCACCCGCACTAGCGGGGTTAGAGACCCAGTACTTC. Translation: CASSSPALAGLETQYF.

This clone was seen only once. The rearrangement joins TRBV21-1 to TRBJ2-1; the table's D call of TRBD2 was not tested on the DNA. TRBV21-1 has pseudogene status. There are 12 residues in the CDR3. The CDR3 region is CASSKEEGQQFF. The CDR3, as DNA: TGTGCCAGCAGCAAAGAGGAGGGGCAGCAGTTCTTC.

V and J are TRBV4-1 and TRBJ2-1; D unclear. The germline V and J ends were trimmed by 1 base and 5 bases, with 9 bases remaining between them. The CDR3 has 14 amino acids. The germline V gene encodes CDR1 MGHRA and CDR2 YSYEKL. The CDR3 spells CASSQVLTHNEQFF. CDR3 nucleotides: TGCGCCAGCAGCCAAGTTTTGACTCACAATGAGCAGTTCTTC.

The CDR3 DNA follows: TGTGCCAGCAGTTGGGCAGGGGGTTTGAAAGAAATCAATGAGCAGTTCTTC. Amino acids: CASSWAGGLKEINEQFF. The rearrangement uses TRBV27 and TRBJ2-1; 7 positions agree with TRBD1. The germline V gene has CDR1 MNHEY and CDR2 SMNVEV (reference sequence). Trimming took 4 bases from V and 6 from J; bases not matched to a gene: 15. This CDR3 has 17 amino acids.

V usage is TRBV14 and J usage is TRBJ1-6; D is undetermined. Trimming removed 0 bases from V and 7 bases from J, with 13 bases in between. Per germline, CDR1 SGHDN and CDR2 FVKESK. There are 16 residues in the CDR3. CDR3 DNA sequence: TGTGCCAGCAGCCAAGATGAGTCGGCGGGAAATTCACCCCTCCACTTT. It translates to CASSQDESAGNSPLHF.

This clone was counted between two and nine times. Other nucleotide sequences from this sample produce the same CDR3. The rearrangement joins TRBV4-3 to TRBJ2-7; 7 bases map to TRBD2. This CDR3 spans 13 amino acids. V shed 1 base and J 3 bases; nucleotides not matched to a gene: 0. Germline values: CDR1 LGHNA, CDR2 YSLEER. The CDR3 nucleotides are TGCGCCAGCAGCCAAGGGGGGGGCTACGAGCAGTACTTC. Its protein is CASSQGGGYEQYF.

The chain has TRBV9 and TRBJ2-1, with TRBD1 matching over 7 bases. The CDR3 is 15 residues long. Trimming took 3 bases from V and 7 from J; bases not matched to a gene: 10. Germline CDR1 reads SGDLS; CDR2 reads YYNGEE. This CDR3 is CASSATGTEVNEQFF. The CDR3 coding sequence is TGTGCCAGCAGCGCCACCGGGACAGAAGTTAATGAGCAGTTCTTC.

CDR3 in DNA: TGTGCCAGCAGCATTCGGGACAGGGGGTACGAGCAGTACTTC. It translates to CASSIRDRGYEQYF. The chain recombines TRBV7-9 with TRBJ2-7, with 11 bases fitting TRBD1. This CDR3 spans 14 amino acids. Germline CDR1 reads SEHNR; CDR2 reads FQNEAQ (reference sequence). V dropped 5 bases and J dropped 4; count of bases not matched to a gene: 4.

The chain links TRBV7-2 to TRBJ2-7, with 12 bases lining up with TRBD2. CDR1 and CDR2 from the germline V gene are SGHTA and FQGNSA. After removal of 5 bases from V and 4 bases from J, the junction contained 9 bases not matched to a gene. The CDR3 loop spans 16 amino acids. The CDR3 region has the DNA TGTGCCAGCAGCCTAAAGACTAGCGGGGGATTTTACGAGCAGTACTTC. This sequence encodes CASSLKTSGGFYEQYF.

The chain's CDR3 is CASSYSTETGNTIYF. The CDR3, as DNA: TGTGCCAGCAGTTACTCGACAGAGACTGGAAACACCATATATTTT. The chain combines TRBV6-6 with TRBJ1-3; TRBD1 might be the D (5 bases). The CDR3 totals 15 residues. Trimming removed 0 bases at V and 2 bases at J, with 8 bases between. The germline gives CDR1 MNHNY, CDR2 SVGAGI (reference sequence).

J is TRBJ2-3 and V is TRBV9; 9 positions match TRBD2. Germline lookup yields CDR1 SGDLS and CDR2 YYNGEE. V lost 0 bases and J lost 5; bases outside the gene matches: 7. The CDR3 is 16 amino acids. The CDR3 is CASSVVDSGGGDTQYF. CDR3 sequence (DNA): TGTGCCAGCAGCGTAGTTGATAGCGGGGGAGGAGATACGCAGTATTTT.

This chain links TRBV6-1 with TRBJ2-5; 7 nucleotides align to TRBD1. V was pared by 10 bases and J by 3 bases, with 8 bases of the junction left unmatched. This CDR3 region has 13 residues. Germline CDR1 and CDR2: MNHNS and SASEGT. The CDR3 DNA reads TGTGCCACCCGGGGACAGCCTAAAGAGACCCAGTACTTC. Protein product: CATRGQPKETQYF.

CDR3: CALSGRATDTQYF. CDR3 sequence (DNA): TGTGCCCTCAGCGGGAGGGCCACAGATACGCAGTATTTT. The chain joins TRBV30 to TRBJ2-3, with 10 bases lining up with TRBD2. The germline CDR1 and CDR2 sequences are GTSNPN and SVGIG (reference sequence). J lost 2 bases, V lost 8 bases, and 4 bases had no gene match. This CDR3 spans 13 amino acids.